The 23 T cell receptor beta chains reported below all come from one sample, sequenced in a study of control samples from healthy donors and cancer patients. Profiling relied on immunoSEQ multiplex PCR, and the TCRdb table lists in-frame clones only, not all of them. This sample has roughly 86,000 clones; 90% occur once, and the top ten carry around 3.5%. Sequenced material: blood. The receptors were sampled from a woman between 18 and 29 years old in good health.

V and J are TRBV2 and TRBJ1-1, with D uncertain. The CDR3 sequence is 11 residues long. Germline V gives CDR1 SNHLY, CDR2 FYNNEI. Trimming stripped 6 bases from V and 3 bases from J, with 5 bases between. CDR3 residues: CASSEDTEAFF. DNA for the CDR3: TGTGCCAGCAGCGAGGACACTGAAGCTTTCTTT.

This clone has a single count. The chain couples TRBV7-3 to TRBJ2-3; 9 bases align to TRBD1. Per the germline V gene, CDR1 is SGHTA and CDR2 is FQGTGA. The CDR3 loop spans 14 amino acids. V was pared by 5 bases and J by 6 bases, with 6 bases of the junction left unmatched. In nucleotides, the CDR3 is TGTGCCAGCAGCACAACAGGGGGCAAGGATACGCAGTATTTT. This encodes CASSTTGGKDTQYF.

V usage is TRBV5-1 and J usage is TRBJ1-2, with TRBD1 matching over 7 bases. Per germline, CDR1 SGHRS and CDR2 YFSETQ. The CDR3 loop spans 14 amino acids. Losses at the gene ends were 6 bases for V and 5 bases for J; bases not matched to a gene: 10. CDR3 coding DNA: TGCGCCAGCAACCCGGGACAGACGGTATATGGCTACACCTTC. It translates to CASNPGQTVYGYTF.

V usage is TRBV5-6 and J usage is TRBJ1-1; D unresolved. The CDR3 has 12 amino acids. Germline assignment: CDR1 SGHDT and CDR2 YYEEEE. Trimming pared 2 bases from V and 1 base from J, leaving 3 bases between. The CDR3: CASSFENTEAFF. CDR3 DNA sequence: TGTGCCAGCAGCTTTGAGAACACTGAAGCTTTCTTT. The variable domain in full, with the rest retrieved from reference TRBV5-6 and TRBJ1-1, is DAGVTQSPTHLIKTRGQQVTLRCSPKSGHDTVSWYQQALGQGPQFIFQYYEEEERQRGNFPDRFSGHQFPNYSSELNVNALLLGDSALYLCASSFENTEAFFGQGTRLTVV.

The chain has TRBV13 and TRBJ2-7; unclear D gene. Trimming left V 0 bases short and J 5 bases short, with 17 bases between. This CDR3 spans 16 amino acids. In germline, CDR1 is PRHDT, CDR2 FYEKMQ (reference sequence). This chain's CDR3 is CASSLGVDQVPHEQYF. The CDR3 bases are TGTGCCAGCAGCTTAGGAGTTGACCAGGTCCCTCACGAGCAGTACTTC.

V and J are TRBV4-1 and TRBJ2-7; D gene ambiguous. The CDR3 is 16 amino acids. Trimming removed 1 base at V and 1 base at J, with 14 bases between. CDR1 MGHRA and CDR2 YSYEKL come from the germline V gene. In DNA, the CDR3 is TGCGCCAGCAGCCAAGGTAAAGGTCAACCTTCCTACGAGCAGTACTTC. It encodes CASSQGKGQPSYEQYF.

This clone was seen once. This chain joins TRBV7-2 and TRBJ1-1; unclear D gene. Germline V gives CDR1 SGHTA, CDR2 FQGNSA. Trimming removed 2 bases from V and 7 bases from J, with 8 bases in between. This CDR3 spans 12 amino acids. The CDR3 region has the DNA TGTGCCAGCAGCTTAACGGGGTTTGAAGCTTTCTTT. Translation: CASSLTGFEAFF.

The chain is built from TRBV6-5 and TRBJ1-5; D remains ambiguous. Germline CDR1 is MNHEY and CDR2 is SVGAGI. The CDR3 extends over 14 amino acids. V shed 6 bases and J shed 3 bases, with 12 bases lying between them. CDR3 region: CASSVGGYNQPQHF. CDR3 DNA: TGTGCCAGCAGCGTCGGCGGCTACAATCAGCCCCAGCATTTT.

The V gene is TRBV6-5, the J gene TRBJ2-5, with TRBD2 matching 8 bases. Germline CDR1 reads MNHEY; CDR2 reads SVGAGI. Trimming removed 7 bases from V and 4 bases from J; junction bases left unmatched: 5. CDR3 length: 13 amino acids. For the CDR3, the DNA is TGTGCCAGCACTATACGGGGGGGAGAGACCCAGTACTTC. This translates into CASTIRGGETQYF.

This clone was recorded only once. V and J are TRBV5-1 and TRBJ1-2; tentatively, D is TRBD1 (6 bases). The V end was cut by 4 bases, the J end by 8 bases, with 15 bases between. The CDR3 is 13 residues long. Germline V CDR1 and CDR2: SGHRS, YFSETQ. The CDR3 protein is CASSPGQTNGYTF. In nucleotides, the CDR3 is TGCGCCAGCAGCCCCGGACAGACGAACGGCTACACCTTC.

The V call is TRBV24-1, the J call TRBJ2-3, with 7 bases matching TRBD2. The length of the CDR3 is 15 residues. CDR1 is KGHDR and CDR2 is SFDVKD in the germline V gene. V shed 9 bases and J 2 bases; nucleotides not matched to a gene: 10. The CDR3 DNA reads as TGTGCCACCGGCCAGAAGCGGGGCCTCACAGATACGCAGTATTTT. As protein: CATGQKRGLTDTQYF.

The CDR3 region is CASSPGGTGGEYEQYF. The DNA of the CDR3 is TGTGCCAGCAGCCCGGGCGGGACAGGGGGCGAGTACGAGCAGTACTTC. V usage is TRBV11-3 and J usage is TRBJ2-7; TRBD1 matches at 12 bases. This CDR3 is built from 16 residues. V was pared by 5 bases and J by 4 bases, with 9 bases of the junction left unmatched. CDR1 and CDR2 from the germline V gene are SGHNT and YENEEA.

Here the CDR3 reads CASKTTGRGNTEAFF. CDR3 bases: TGTGCCAGCAAAACAACCGGGCGGGGGAACACTGAAGCTTTCTTT. This chain uses TRBV6-5 with TRBJ1-1; D gene ambiguous. The V end was cut by 7 bases, the J end by 1 base, with 16 bases between. Germline CDR1 and CDR2: MNHEY and SVGAGI. The CDR3 is made up of 15 amino acids.

The CDR3 DNA reads as TGTGCCAGCAGCCCGCGGACTAGCGGGGTGGAGACCCAGTACTTC. It encodes CASSPRTSGVETQYF. The rearrangement joins TRBV7-2 to TRBJ2-5; TRBD2 matches 12 bases. CDR1 is SGHTA, CDR2 FQGNSA, per germline. The CDR3 spans 15 residues. V was clipped by 5 bases and J by 5 bases; unmatched bases: 6.

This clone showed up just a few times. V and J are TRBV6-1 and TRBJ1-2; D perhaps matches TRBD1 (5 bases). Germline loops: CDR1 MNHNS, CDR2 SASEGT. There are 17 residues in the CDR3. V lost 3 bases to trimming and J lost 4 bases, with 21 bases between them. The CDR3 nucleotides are TGTGCCAGCAGTGACACGAGGGGACGGCGCCCGACCTATGGCTACACCTTC. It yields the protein CASSDTRGRRPTYGYTF.

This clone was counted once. This CDR3 reads CASSFLASHDYGYTF. The CDR3 region has the DNA TGCGCCAGCAGCTTCCTGGCCTCACATGACTATGGCTACACCTTC. The chain couples TRBV5-1 to TRBJ1-2; D uncertain. CDR3 length: 15 residues. The V gene's germline CDR1 is SGHRS and CDR2 YFSETQ. Trimming pared 2 bases from V and 3 bases from J, leaving 14 bases between.

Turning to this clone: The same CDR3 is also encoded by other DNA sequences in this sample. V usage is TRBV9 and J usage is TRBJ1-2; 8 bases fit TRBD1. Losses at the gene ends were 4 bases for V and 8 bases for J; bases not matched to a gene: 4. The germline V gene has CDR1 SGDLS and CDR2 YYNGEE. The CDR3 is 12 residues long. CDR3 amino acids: CASSQGARGYTF. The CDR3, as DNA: TGTGCCAGCAGCCAGGGGGCGAGGGGCTACACCTTC.

This CDR3 reads CASSLVPGSAYEQYF. CDR3 nucleotide sequence: TGCGCCAGCAGCTTGGTACCTGGGTCAGCCTACGAGCAGTACTTC. The rearrangement links TRBV5-1 to TRBJ2-7, with D unclear. CDR1 and CDR2 from the germline V gene are SGHRS and YFSETQ. The CDR3 runs to 15 residues. Trimming removed 0 bases at V and 2 bases at J, with 12 bases between.

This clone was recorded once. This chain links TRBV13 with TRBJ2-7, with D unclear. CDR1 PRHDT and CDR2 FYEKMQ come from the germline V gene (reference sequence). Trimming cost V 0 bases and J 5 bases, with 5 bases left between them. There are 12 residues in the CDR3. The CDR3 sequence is CASSLGTDEQYF. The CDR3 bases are TGTGCCAGCAGCTTAGGAACCGACGAGCAGTACTTC.

The chain's CDR3 is CASSFGQDYGYTF. CDR3 bases: TGTGCCAGCAGCTTTGGACAGGACTATGGCTACACCTTC. The chain has TRBV5-4 and TRBJ1-2, with 7 positions matching TRBD1. In germline, CDR1 is SGHNT, CDR2 YYREEE (reference sequence). The CDR3 totals 13 residues. Trimming removed 2 bases from V and 3 bases from J; junction bases left unmatched: 1.

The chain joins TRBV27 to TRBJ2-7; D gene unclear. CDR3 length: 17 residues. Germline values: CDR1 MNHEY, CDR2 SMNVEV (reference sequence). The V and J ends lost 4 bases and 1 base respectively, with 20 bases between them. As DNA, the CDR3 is TGTGCCAGCAGTTCACGCCTGGACGGCGCGAGATCCTACGAGCAGTACTTC. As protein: CASSSRLDGARSYEQYF.

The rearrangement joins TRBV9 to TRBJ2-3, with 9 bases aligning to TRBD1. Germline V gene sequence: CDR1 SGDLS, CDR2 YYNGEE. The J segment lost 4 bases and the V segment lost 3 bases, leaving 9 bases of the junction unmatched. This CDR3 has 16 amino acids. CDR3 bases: TGTGCCAGCAGCGCCAGGACAGGGGAGGTTGCAGATACGCAGTATTTT. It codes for CASSARTGEVADTQYF. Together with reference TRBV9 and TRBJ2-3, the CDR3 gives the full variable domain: DSGVTQTPKHLITATGQRVTLRCSPRSGDLSVYWYQQSLDQGLQFLIQYYNGEERAKGNILERFSAQQFPDLHSELNLSSLELGDSALYFCASSARTGEVADTQYFGPGTRLTVL.

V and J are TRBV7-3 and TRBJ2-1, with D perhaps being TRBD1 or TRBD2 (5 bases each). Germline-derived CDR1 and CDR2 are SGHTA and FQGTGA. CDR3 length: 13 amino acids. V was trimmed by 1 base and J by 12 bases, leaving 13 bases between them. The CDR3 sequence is CASSLNPQGVQFF. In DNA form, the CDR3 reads TGTGCCAGCAGCTTAAACCCGCAGGGAGTGCAGTTCTTC. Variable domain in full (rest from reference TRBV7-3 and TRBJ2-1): GAGVSQTPSNKVTEKGKYVELRCDPISGHTALYWYRQSLGQGPEFLIYFQGTGAADDSGLPNDRFFAVRPEGSVSTLKIQRTERGDSAVYLCASSLNPQGVQFFGPGTRLTVL.